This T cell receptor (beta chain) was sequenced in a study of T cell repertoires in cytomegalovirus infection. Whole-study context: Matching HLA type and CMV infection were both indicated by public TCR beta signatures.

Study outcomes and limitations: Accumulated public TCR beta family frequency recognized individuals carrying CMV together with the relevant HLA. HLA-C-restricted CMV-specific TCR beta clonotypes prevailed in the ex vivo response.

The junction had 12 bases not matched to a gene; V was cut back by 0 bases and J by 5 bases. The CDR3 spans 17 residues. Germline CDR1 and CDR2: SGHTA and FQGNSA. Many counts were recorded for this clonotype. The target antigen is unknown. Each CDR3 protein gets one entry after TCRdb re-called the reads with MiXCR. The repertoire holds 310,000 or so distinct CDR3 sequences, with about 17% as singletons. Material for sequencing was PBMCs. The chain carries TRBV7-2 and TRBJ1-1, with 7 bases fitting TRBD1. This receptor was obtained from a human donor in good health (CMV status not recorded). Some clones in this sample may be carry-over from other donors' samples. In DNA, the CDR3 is TGTGCCAGCAGCTTAGCGCGGGCAGGGGGGTCGAAAACTGAAGCTTTCTTT. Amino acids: CASSLARAGGSKTEAFF.